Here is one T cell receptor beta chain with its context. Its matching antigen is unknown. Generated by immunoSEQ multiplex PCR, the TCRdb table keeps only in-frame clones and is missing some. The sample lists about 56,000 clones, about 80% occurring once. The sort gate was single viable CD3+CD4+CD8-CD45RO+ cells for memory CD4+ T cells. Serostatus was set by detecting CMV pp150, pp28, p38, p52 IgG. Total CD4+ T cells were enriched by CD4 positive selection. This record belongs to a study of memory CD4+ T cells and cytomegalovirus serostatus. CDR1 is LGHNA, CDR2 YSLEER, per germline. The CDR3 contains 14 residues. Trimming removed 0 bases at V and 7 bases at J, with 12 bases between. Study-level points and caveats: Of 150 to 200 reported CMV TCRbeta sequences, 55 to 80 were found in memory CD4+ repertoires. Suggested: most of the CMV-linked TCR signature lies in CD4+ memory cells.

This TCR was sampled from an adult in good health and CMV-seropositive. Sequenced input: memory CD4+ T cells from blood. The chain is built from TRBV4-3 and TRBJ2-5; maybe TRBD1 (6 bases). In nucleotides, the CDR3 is TGCGCCAGCAGCCAAGAACAGGGTGAAAGGACCCAGTACTTC. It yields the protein CASSQEQGERTQYF.